A selection of T cell receptor beta chains follows, all from one sample in a study of OX40 agonist ivuxolimab in advanced cancers. Profiling relied on immunoSEQ multiplex PCR, and the TCRdb table lists in-frame clones only, not all of them. The repertoire includes about 52,000 clones, roughly 80% of them detected once, and around 4% sits in the top ten. The specimen comprised CD4+ or CD8+ T cells sorted from blood, sampled in a trial of the OX40 agonist ivuxolimab. These receptors all come from an adult with an advanced solid tumor such as melanoma, head and neck, liver or kidney cancer. CDR3s include the opening cysteine and the closing phenylalanine or tryptophan. D genes are given only for firm matches. Some rows have no size entry. The others give once, few or many, or a class for an expanded clone.

v_call: TRBV5-1; d_call: NA; clone_size: few; j_call: TRBJ2-3; cdr3_aa: CASSLGADKLTDTQYF; cdr3_nt: TGCGCCAGCAGCTTGGGGGCGGACAAACTCACAGATACGCAGTATTTT
v_call: TRBV6-6; d_call: TRBD2; clone_size: NA; j_call: TRBJ2-7; cdr3_aa: CASRVGGVHEQYF; cdr3_nt: TGTGCCAGCAGGGTCGGGGGGGTACACGAGCAGTACTTC
v_call: TRBV5-1; d_call: NA; clone_size: NA; j_call: TRBJ1-1; cdr3_aa: CASSAREGNTEAFF; cdr3_nt: TGCGCCAGCAGCGCCCGGGAGGGGAACACTGAAGCTTTCTTT
v_call: TRBV7-9; d_call: NA; clone_size: NA; j_call: TRBJ2-5; cdr3_aa: CASSLGGRSWRETQYF; cdr3_nt: TGTGCCAGCAGCTTAGGAGGCAGGTCATGGAGGGAGACCCAGTACTTC
v_call: TRBV7-2; d_call: TRBD2; clone_size: NA; j_call: TRBJ2-3; cdr3_aa: CASSLVAGAWTDTQYF; cdr3_nt: TGTGCCAGCAGCTTAGTAGCGGGGGCGTGGACAGATACGCAGTATTTT
v_call: TRBV4-2; d_call: NA; clone_size: NA; j_call: TRBJ2-5; cdr3_aa: CASSQGSRDKETQYF; cdr3_nt: TGTGCCAGCAGCCAGGGTTCCCGGGACAAAGAGACCCAGTACTTC
v_call: TRBV15; d_call: NA; clone_size: NA; j_call: TRBJ1-1; cdr3_aa: CATSRDITGLTEAFF; cdr3_nt: TGTGCCACCAGCAGAGATATTACAGGGTTGACTGAAGCTTTCTTT
v_call: TRBV28; d_call: TRBD2; clone_size: NA; j_call: TRBJ2-7; cdr3_aa: CASRRGDGEQYF; cdr3_nt: TGTGCCAGCAGGCGGGGGGACGGCGAGCAGTACTTC
v_call: TRBV5-1; d_call: NA; clone_size: NA; j_call: TRBJ2-3; cdr3_aa: CASSPKKGPRGSTDTQYF; cdr3_nt: TGCGCCAGCAGCCCAAAAAAGGGGCCCCGGGGGTCCACAGATACGCAGTATTTT
v_call: TRBV7-2; d_call: NA; clone_size: NA; j_call: TRBJ1-2; cdr3_aa: CASSRPDRPERGYTF; cdr3_nt: TGTGCCAGCAGCCGCCCCGACCGACCCGAGAGAGGCTACACCTTC
v_call: TRBV10-3; d_call: NA; clone_size: NA; j_call: TRBJ2-7; cdr3_aa: CASTLGPRRNYEQYF; cdr3_nt: TGTGCCAGCACACTAGGCCCCCGGCGAAACTACGAGCAGTACTTC
v_call: TRBV2; d_call: NA; clone_size: NA; j_call: TRBJ1-6; cdr3_aa: CASSAGDLRSPLHF; cdr3_nt: TGTGCCAGCAGTGCGGGGGACCTGAGGTCACCCCTCCACTTT
v_call: TRBV28; d_call: TRBD1; clone_size: NA; j_call: TRBJ2-6; cdr3_aa: CASSLIPGQGGSGANVLTF; cdr3_nt: TGTGCCAGCAGTCTAATACCGGGACAGGGGGGCTCTGGGGCCAACGTCCTGACTTTC
v_call: TRBV6-6; d_call: NA; clone_size: few; j_call: TRBJ2-2; cdr3_aa: CASVGRSNTGELFF; cdr3_nt: TGTGCCAGCGTAGGGCGTTCGAACACCGGGGAGCTGTTTTTT
v_call: TRBV4-2; d_call: NA; clone_size: NA; j_call: TRBJ1-3; cdr3_aa: CASSQESAGNTIYF; cdr3_nt: TGTGCCAGCAGCCAGGAGAGCGCTGGAAACACCATATATTTT
v_call: TRBV5-5; d_call: TRBD2; clone_size: NA; j_call: TRBJ2-1; cdr3_aa: CASSGTSGGREQFF; cdr3_nt: TGTGCCAGCAGCGGGACTAGCGGGGGGCGGGAGCAGTTCTTC